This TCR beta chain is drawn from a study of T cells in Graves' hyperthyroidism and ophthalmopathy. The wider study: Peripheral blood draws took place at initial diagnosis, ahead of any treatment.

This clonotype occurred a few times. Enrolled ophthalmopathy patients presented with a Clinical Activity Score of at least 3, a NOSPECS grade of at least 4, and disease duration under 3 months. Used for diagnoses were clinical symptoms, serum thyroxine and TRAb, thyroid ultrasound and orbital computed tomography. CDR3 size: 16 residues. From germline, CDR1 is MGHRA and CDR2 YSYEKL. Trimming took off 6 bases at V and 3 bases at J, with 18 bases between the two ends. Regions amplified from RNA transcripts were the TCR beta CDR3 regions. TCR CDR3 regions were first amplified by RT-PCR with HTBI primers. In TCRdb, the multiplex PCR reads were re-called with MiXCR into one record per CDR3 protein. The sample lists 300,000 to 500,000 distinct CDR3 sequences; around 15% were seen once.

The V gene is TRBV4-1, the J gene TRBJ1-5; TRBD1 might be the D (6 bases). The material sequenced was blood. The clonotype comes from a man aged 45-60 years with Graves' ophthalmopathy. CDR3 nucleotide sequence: TGCGCCAGCAGGCAGACCTGGGGGGCGACCAATCAGCCCCAGCATTTT. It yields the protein CASRQTWGATNQPQHF.